A selection of T cell receptor beta chains follows, all from one sample in a study of read filtering for tumor transcriptome and immune sequencing. TCRdb re-derived calls from the reads in MiXCR, one entry per CDR3 protein. Of 50,000 to 65,000 distinct CDR3 sequences listed, roughly an eighth are singletons. The sample taken for sequencing was a population of CD138-negative cells sorted from bone marrow. The receptors here all came from a donor aged 40 or over with multiple myeloma. The CDR3 runs from the conserved cysteine through the conserved F or W.

TRBJ2-5 TRBV5-1 CASSLAGTSGGKETQYF
TRBJ2-2 TRBV28 CASSPYGRELRTGELFF
TRBJ2-5 TRBV20-1 CSATPQETQYF
TRBJ2-5 TRBV29-1 CSARGLETQYF
TRBJ1-5 TRBV14 CASSGSGNNQPQHF
TRBJ1-1 TRBV5-4 CASSFYGEAFF
TRBJ2-1 TRBV7-9 CASSLGQYNEQFF
TRBJ1-1 TRBV20-1 CSARESGGDEAFF
TRBJ2-3 TRBV5-6 CASSPEGLTRGPDTQYF
TRBJ1-1 TRBV20-1 CSARMGGLAFF
TRBJ2-5 TRBV9 CASSVLGRETQYF
TRBJ2-2 TRBV6-6 CASSGQSNTGELFF
TRBJ1-1 TRBV30 CAWSARRAFF
TRBJ1-5 TRBV19 CASRVATKQPQHF
TRBJ2-7 TRBV7-8 CASSFRTGAGFYEQYF
TRBJ2-3 TRBV20-1 CSAPLPSGGGDTQYF
TRBJ2-1 TRBV7-2 CASSSKRGPHNEQFF
TRBJ2-7 TRBV4-2 CASQPLAGGYEQYF
TRBJ2-1 TRBV2 CASSPRTGTNEQFF
TRBJ1-2 TRBV30 CAWSRDNYGYTF
TRBJ2-2 TRBV7-3 CASSSQAGMNTGELFF
TRBJ2-5 TRBV7-9 CAWGGTIRETQYF
TRBJ2-3 TRBV18 CASSPLGTDTQYF
TRBJ1-5 TRBV4-1 CASSHGVGAHQPQHF
TRBJ2-5 TRBV7-2 CASTLTGWQETQYF
TRBJ2-5 TRBV14 CASSQRSGKETQYF
TRBJ2-1 TRBV5-1 CASRRDGQGAFDEQFF
TRBJ1-5 TRBV12-3/TRBV12-4 CASTLSGGNQPQHF
TRBJ1-5 TRBV6-1 CASNRDRGNNQPQHF
TRBJ2-1 TRBV2 CASSWGLPNEQFF
TRBJ1-5 TRBV20-1 CSARRTGNQPQHF
TRBJ1-1 TRBV7-3 CASSLRANTEAFF
TRBJ1-2 TRBV3-1 CASSLRSLSSGYTF
TRBJ2-3 TRBV4-1 CASSQAGGTDTQYF
TRBJ1-2 TRBV2 CAGSDNRVYGYTF
TRBJ1-5 TRBV15 CATSNDLGTGAHQPQHF
TRBJ2-7 TRBV3-1 CASSSRDTPYVEQYF
TRBJ2-1 TRBV4-1 CASSTRVGNEQFF
TRBJ2-6 TRBV6-4 CASSAGPGANVLTF
TRBJ2-3 TRBV3-1 CASSPLGGEDTQYF
TRBJ2-1 TRBV12-3/TRBV12-4 CASSRIRDTSNEQFF
TRBJ1-4 TRBV14 CASSGDRGTTNEKLFF
TRBJ1-2 TRBV5-5 CASSFVGASVSYGYTF
TRBJ2-7 TRBV6-5 CASSYSRDLGGAYEQYF
TRBJ1-1 TRBV7-8 CASSRSGSSNTEAFF
TRBJ2-3 TRBV5-5 CASSLTGVSTDTQYF
TRBJ2-3 TRBV6-4 CASSDSRGGTDTQYF
TRBJ2-7 TRBV18 CASSSIYEQYF
TRBJ1-5 TRBV6-1 CASRDPTGYSNQPQHF
TRBJ2-5 TRBV30 CAWTRGQGRQETQYF
TRBJ1-1 TRBV5-1 CASSLATGGTTEAFF
TRBJ2-6 TRBV3-1 CASGGNSGANVLTF
TRBJ1-3 TRBV5-4 CASREGQGAGGNTIYF
TRBJ2-7 TRBV24-1 CATSDATGTGGYEQYF
TRBJ1-1 TRBV3-1 CASSRIQNTEAFF